These T cell receptor beta chains were read from a single sample in a study of blood T cells in healthy people across ages. MiXCR, run by TCRdb on the 5' RACE reads, gives a single entry per CDR3 protein. Of fewer than 750,000 distinct CDR3 sequences listed, around half are singletons. Source material: blood. Receptors originate from a man older than 75 in good health. CDR3s include the opening cysteine and the closing phenylalanine or tryptophan. Each record gives: V gene, J gene, CDR3 length, D gene, clone size, CDR3 DNA, CDR3 protein. A D gene is named only where the DNA matches it firmly. Clone size is shown for a subset of rows, as once, few, many or a class of expanded clone.

V gene: TRBV18
J gene: TRBJ1-2
CDR3 length: 13
D gene: -
clone size: -
CDR3 DNA: TGTGCCAGCTCACCACCGGAAGGGAGTGGCTACACCTTC
CDR3 protein: CASSPPEGSGYTF

V gene: TRBV21-1
J gene: TRBJ2-7
CDR3 length: 16
D gene: -
clone size: -
CDR3 DNA: TGTGCCAGCAGCAAAGACCGGCCTAGCGGGAACTACGAGCAGTACTTC
CDR3 protein: CASSKDRPSGNYEQYF

V gene: TRBV2
J gene: TRBJ2-1
CDR3 length: 11
D gene: -
clone size: -
CDR3 DNA: TGTGCCAGCAGTGAGTGGGGTGAGCAGTTCTTC
CDR3 protein: CASSEWGEQFF

V gene: TRBV5-5
J gene: TRBJ2-1
CDR3 length: 14
D gene: -
clone size: -
CDR3 DNA: TGTGCCAGCAGCTTGTATGACAGTATCAATGAGCAGTTCTTC
CDR3 protein: CASSLYDSINEQFF

V gene: TRBV4-3
J gene: TRBJ2-7
CDR3 length: 17
D gene: TRBD1
clone size: -
CDR3 DNA: TGCGCCAGCAGCCAAGTGACAGGGGGCGCCTACTACAATGAGCAGTACTTC
CDR3 protein: CASSQVTGGAYYNEQYF

V gene: TRBV3-1
J gene: TRBJ2-4
CDR3 length: 13
D gene: -
clone size: few
CDR3 DNA: TGTGCCAGCAGCCCCGGGACTAAAAACATTCAGTACTTC
CDR3 protein: CASSPGTKNIQYF

V gene: TRBV7-3
J gene: TRBJ2-3
CDR3 length: 15
D gene: -
clone size: -
CDR3 DNA: TGTGCCAGCAGGGACCAGCGGACTACCACAGATACGCAGTATTTT
CDR3 protein: CASRDQRTTTDTQYF

V gene: TRBV3-1
J gene: TRBJ1-1
CDR3 length: 14
D gene: -
clone size: -
CDR3 DNA: TGTGCCAGCAGCCAAGTAGGAGGGAGCATCGGAGCTTTCTTT
CDR3 protein: CASSQVGGSIGAFF

V gene: TRBV6-5
J gene: TRBJ2-1
CDR3 length: 13
D gene: TRBD2
clone size: many
CDR3 DNA: TGTGCCAGCAAGAAGCGGGAGGGCCTCGAGCAGTTCTTC
CDR3 protein: CASKKREGLEQFF

V gene: TRBV12-3/TRBV12-4
J gene: TRBJ2-5
CDR3 length: 16
D gene: -
clone size: -
CDR3 DNA: TGTGCCAGCAGTTTATTAGCCCCCACCAGTCAAGAGACCCAGTACTTC
CDR3 protein: CASSLLAPTSQETQYF

V gene: TRBV7-2
J gene: TRBJ2-5
CDR3 length: 16
D gene: -
clone size: -
CDR3 DNA: TGTGCCAGCAGCTCACGAGGGGTTGCCGAGGAAGAGACCCAGTACTTC
CDR3 protein: CASSSRGVAEEETQYF

V gene: TRBV6-6
J gene: TRBJ2-1
CDR3 length: 13
D gene: -
clone size: many
CDR3 DNA: TGTGCCAGCGTAGAGGGCTCCTACAATGAGCAGTTCTTC
CDR3 protein: CASVEGSYNEQFF

V gene: TRBV7-2
J gene: TRBJ2-1
CDR3 length: 16
D gene: TRBD1
clone size: -
CDR3 DNA: TGTGCCAGCAGCTCCCGGACAGGGTCTGGTTCGTATGAGCAGTTCTTC
CDR3 protein: CASSSRTGSGSYEQFF

V gene: TRBV5-1
J gene: TRBJ1-1
CDR3 length: 15
D gene: TRBD1
clone size: -
CDR3 DNA: TGCGCCAGCAGCGCGAGACAGGGGTTCTTCGCTGAAGCTTTCTTT
CDR3 protein: CASSARQGFFAEAFF

V gene: TRBV7-2
J gene: TRBJ2-7
CDR3 length: 14
D gene: TRBD2
clone size: -
CDR3 DNA: TGTGCCAGCAGCCGACTAGCGGGAGGATACGAGCAGTACTTC
CDR3 protein: CASSRLAGGYEQYF

V gene: TRBV20-1
J gene: TRBJ1-5
CDR3 length: 14
D gene: -
clone size: -
CDR3 DNA: TGCAGTGCTAGAGGGAGGGTTGGCAATCAGCCCCAGCATTTT
CDR3 protein: CSARGRVGNQPQHF

V gene: TRBV20-1
J gene: TRBJ2-3
CDR3 length: 11
D gene: -
clone size: few
CDR3 DNA: TGCAGTGCCGACTATACAGATACGCAGTATTTT
CDR3 protein: CSADYTDTQYF

V gene: TRBV6-1
J gene: TRBJ1-1
CDR3 length: 15
D gene: -
clone size: -
CDR3 DNA: TGTGCCAGCAGTGAAGCGCGGGGGATCGCCGCTGAAGCTTTCTTT
CDR3 protein: CASSEARGIAAEAFF

V gene: TRBV3-1
J gene: TRBJ1-2
CDR3 length: 13
D gene: TRBD1
clone size: -
CDR3 DNA: TGTGCCAGCAGGCAGGGACAGGACTATGGCTACACCTTC
CDR3 protein: CASRQGQDYGYTF

V gene: TRBV20-1
J gene: TRBJ1-4
CDR3 length: 15
D gene: -
clone size: once
CDR3 DNA: TGCAGTGCTTCCGGGACACAGGCCGCGGGCGAAAAACTGTTTTTT
CDR3 protein: CSASGTQAAGEKLFF

V gene: TRBV6-5
J gene: TRBJ2-3
CDR3 length: 19
D gene: -
clone size: -
CDR3 DNA: TGTGCCAGCAGTTACTCTCCCAGGGGGGGGGCCTATAGCAATCAGCCCCAGTATTTT
CDR3 protein: CASSYSPRGGAYSNQPQYF

V gene: TRBV4-1
J gene: TRBJ1-4
CDR3 length: 15
D gene: -
clone size: -
CDR3 DNA: TGCGCCAGCAGCCAAGACGGGCAGGGTGGTGAAAAACTGTTTTTT
CDR3 protein: CASSQDGQGGEKLFF

V gene: TRBV9
J gene: TRBJ2-5
CDR3 length: 16
D gene: TRBD2
clone size: -
CDR3 DNA: TGTGCCAGCAGCGTAGAGGGTCTAGCGGGGACGGAGGAGCAGTACTTC
CDR3 protein: CASSVEGLAGTEEQYF

V gene: TRBV15
J gene: TRBJ2-3
CDR3 length: 17
D gene: TRBD2
clone size: -
CDR3 DNA: TGTGCCACCAGCAGAGATCGGGAGGGGGTCTCCCCAGATACGCAGTATTTT
CDR3 protein: CATSRDREGVSPDTQYF

V gene: TRBV12-3/TRBV12-4
J gene: TRBJ1-6
CDR3 length: 15
D gene: -
clone size: -
CDR3 DNA: TGTGCCAGCTCTTGGGGGGCCGGGGCGGATTCACCCCTCCACTTT
CDR3 protein: CASSWGAGADSPLHF

V gene: TRBV10-3
J gene: TRBJ2-3
CDR3 length: 13
D gene: -
clone size: few
CDR3 DNA: TGTGCCATCAGTTACTTAAACACAGATACGCAGTATTTT
CDR3 protein: CAISYLNTDTQYF

V gene: TRBV6-1
J gene: TRBJ2-7
CDR3 length: 15
D gene: -
clone size: once
CDR3 DNA: TGTGCTAGCAGTGAACCGGGACGGGGGTCATACGAGCAGTACTTC
CDR3 protein: CASSEPGRGSYEQYF

V gene: TRBV7-2
J gene: TRBJ2-1
CDR3 length: 17
D gene: TRBD2
clone size: -
CDR3 DNA: TGTGCCAACAGCTCGCCGGGACTAGCGGGACCCTCGCGTGAGCAGTTCTTC
CDR3 protein: CANSSPGLAGPSREQFF

V gene: TRBV9
J gene: TRBJ1-4
CDR3 length: 16
D gene: TRBD1
clone size: -
CDR3 DNA: TGTGCCAGCAGCGCCTCGTCACAGGGGGCAAATGAAAAACTGTTTTTT
CDR3 protein: CASSASSQGANEKLFF